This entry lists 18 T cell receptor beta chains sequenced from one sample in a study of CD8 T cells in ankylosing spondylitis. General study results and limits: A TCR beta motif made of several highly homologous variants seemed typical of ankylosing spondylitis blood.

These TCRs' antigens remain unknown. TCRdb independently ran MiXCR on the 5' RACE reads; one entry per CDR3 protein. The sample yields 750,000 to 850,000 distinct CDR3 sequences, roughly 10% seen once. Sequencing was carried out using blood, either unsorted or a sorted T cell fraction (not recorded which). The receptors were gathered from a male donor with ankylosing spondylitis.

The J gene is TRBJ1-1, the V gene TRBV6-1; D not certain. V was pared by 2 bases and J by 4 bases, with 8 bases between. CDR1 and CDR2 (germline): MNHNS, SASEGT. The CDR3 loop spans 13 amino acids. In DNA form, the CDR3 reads TGTGCCAGCAGTGAATGGGATTTCACTGAAGCTTTCTTT. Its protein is CASSEWDFTEAFF.

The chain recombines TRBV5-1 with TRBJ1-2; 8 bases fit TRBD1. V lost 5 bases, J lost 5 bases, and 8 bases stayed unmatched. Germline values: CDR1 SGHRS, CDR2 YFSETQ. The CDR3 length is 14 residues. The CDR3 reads CASSQDRDLYGYTF. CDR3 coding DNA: TGCGCCAGCAGTCAGGACAGGGACCTATATGGCTACACCTTC.

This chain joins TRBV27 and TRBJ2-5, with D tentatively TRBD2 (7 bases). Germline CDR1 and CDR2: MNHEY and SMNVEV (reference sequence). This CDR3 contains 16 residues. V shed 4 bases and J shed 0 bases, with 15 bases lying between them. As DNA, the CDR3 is TGTGCCAGCAGTTCAGGCGGGGGCTTGTACCAAGAGACCCAGTACTTC. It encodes CASSSGGGLYQETQYF.

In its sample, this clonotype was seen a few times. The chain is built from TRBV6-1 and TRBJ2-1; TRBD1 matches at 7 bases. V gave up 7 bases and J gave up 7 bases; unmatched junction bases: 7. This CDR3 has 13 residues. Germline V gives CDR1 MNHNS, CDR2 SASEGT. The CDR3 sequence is CASTGGDENEQFF. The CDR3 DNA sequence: TGTGCCAGCACAGGGGGTGATGAAAATGAGCAGTTCTTC.

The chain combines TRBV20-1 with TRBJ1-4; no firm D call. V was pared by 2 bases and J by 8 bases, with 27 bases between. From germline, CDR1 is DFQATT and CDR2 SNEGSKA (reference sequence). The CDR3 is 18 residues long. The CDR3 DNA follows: TGCAGTGCTAGAAGTCCCCTCTATACCGGGCCTCGCGGAGAAAAACTGTTTTTT. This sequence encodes CSARSPLYTGPRGEKLFF.

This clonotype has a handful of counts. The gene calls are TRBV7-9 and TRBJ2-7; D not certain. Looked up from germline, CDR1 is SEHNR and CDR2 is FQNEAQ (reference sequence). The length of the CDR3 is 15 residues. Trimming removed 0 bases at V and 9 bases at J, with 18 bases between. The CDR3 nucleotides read TGTGCCAGCAGCTTAGCGGGCATATCGTCGGTGGGGCAGTACTTC. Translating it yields CASSLAGISSVGQYF.

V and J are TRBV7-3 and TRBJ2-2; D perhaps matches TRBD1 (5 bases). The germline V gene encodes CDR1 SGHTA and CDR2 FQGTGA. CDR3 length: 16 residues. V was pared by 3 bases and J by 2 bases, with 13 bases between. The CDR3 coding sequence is TGTGCCAGCAGCTTGCAGACAGTACCTAACACCGGGGAGCTGTTTTTT. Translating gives CASSLQTVPNTGELFF.

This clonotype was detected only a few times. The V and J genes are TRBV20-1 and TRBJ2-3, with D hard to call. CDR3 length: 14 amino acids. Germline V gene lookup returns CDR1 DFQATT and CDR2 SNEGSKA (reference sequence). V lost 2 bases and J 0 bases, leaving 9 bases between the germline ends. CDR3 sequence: CSARSTASTDTQYF. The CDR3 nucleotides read TGCAGTGCTAGATCTACGGCTAGCACAGATACGCAGTATTTT.

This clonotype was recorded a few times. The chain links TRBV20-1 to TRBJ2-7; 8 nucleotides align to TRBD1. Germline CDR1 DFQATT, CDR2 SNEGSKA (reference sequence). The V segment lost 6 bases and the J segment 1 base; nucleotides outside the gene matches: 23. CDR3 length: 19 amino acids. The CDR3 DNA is TGCAGTGCGAAAAGATCTGGCAGGGGGCCCTATCTGGTTTCCTACGAGCAGTACTTC. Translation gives CSAKRSGRGPYLVSYEQYF.

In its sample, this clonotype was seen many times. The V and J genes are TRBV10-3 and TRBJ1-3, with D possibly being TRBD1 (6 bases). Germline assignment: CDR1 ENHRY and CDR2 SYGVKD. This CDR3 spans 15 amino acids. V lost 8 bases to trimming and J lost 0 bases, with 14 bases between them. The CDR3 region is CAIGFPGASGNTIYF. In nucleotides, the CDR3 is TGTGCCATCGGCTTTCCGGGGGCCTCTGGAAACACCATATATTTT.

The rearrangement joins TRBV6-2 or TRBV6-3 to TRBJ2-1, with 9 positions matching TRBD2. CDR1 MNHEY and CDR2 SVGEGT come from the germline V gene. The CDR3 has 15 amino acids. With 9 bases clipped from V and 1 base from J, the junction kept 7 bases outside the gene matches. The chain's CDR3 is CASKEAGGSYNEQFF. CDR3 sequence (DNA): TGTGCCAGTAAAGAGGCGGGGGGGTCCTACAATGAGCAGTTCTTC.

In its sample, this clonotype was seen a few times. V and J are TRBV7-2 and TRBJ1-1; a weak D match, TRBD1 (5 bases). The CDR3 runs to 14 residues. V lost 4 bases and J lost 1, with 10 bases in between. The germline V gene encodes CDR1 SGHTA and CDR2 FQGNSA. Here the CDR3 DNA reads TGTGCCAGCAGCTCGAGCGGGGCGAACACTGAAGCTTTCTTT. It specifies CASSSSGANTEAFF.

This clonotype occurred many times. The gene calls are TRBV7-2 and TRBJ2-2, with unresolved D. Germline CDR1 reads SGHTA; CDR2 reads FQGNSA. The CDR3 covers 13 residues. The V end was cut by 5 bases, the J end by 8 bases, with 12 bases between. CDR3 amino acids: CASSPYREGELFF. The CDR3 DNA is TGTGCCAGCAGCCCCTACCGTGAGGGGGAGCTGTTTTTT.

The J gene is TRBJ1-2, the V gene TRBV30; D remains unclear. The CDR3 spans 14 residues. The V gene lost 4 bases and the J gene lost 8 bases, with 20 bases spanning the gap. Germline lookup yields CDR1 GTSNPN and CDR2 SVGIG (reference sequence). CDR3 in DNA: TGTGCCTGGAAGATGGGTGGAGGAGTATGGGGCTACACCTTC. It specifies CAWKMGGGVWGYTF.

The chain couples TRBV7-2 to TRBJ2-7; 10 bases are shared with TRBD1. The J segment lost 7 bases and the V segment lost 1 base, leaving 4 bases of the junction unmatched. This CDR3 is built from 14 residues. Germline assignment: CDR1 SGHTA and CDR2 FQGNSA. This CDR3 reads CASSLGGQGWEQYF. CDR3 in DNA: TGTGCCAGCAGCTTAGGGGGACAGGGGTGGGAGCAGTACTTC.

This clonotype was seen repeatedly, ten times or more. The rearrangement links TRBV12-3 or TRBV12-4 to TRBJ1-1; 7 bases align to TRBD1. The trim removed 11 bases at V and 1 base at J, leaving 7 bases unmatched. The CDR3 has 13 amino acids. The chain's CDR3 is CAGSGTENTEAFF. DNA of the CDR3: TGTGCCGGATCCGGGACAGAGAACACTGAAGCTTTCTTT.

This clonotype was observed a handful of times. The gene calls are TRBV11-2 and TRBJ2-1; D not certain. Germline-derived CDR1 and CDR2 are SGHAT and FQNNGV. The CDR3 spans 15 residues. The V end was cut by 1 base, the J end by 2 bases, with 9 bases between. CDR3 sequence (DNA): TGTGCCAGCAGCTTAGGCTCGGCAGCCTACAATGAGCAGTTCTTC. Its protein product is CASSLGSAAYNEQFF.

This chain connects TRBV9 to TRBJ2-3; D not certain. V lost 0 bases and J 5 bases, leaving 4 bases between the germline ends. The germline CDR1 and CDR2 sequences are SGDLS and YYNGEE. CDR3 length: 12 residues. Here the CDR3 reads CASSVEKDTQYF. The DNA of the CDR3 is TGTGCCAGCAGCGTAGAAAAAGATACGCAGTATTTT.